The 3 T cell receptor beta chains reported below all come from one sample, sequenced in a study of control samples from healthy donors and cancer patients (dated by TCRdb to about 2020). Library preparation was by the immunoSEQ multiplex PCR assay. TCRdb limited this immuneACCESS table to in-frame rearrangements with V and J called. A share of clones is missing; checked studies link under half to unresolved V genes, and the rest is unexplained. Here the sample has over 100,000 clones; roughly nine tenths occur a single time. About 2.5% of the sample is held by the ten biggest clonotypes. The sequencing input was blood. These receptors were obtained from a woman between 18 and 30 years old in good health.

This clone has just one count. The gene calls are TRBV30 and TRBJ1-1; maybe TRBD1 (5 bases). Trimming took off 8 bases at V and 5 bases at J, with 12 bases between the two ends. Germline V gene lookup returns CDR1 GTSNPN and CDR2 SVGIG (reference sequence). CDR3 size: 11 residues. CDR3 in DNA: TGTGCCGGGGCCCCACAGACTGAAGCTTTCTTT. Translated, it gives CAGAPQTEAFF.

The genes are TRBV20-1 and TRBJ2-5; D call uncertain. Trimming took 4 bases from V and 3 from J, leaving 6 bases between them. The CDR3 runs to 11 residues. The germline CDR1 and CDR2 sequences are DFQATT and SNEGSKA (reference sequence). The CDR3 is CSATRKETQYF. The CDR3 DNA reads as TGCAGTGCTACCCGGAAAGAGACCCAGTACTTC.

This rearrangement joins TRBV7-8 to TRBJ1-2; D is possibly TRBD1 (6 bases). The CDR3 sequence is 13 residues long. V was pared by 5 bases and J by 4 bases, with 11 bases between. Germline V gene lookup returns CDR1 SGHVS and CDR2 FQNEAQ. The CDR3, as DNA: TGTGCCAGCAGCCTGGACAGTCCCTATGGCTACACCTTC. Protein: CASSLDSPYGYTF. Drawing the rest from reference TRBV7-8 and TRBJ1-2, the complete variable domain is GAGVSQSPRYKVAKRGQDVALRCDPISGHVSLFWYQQALGQGPEFLTYFQNEAQLDKSGLPSDRFFAERPEGSVSTLKIQRTQQEDSAVYLCASSLDSPYGYTFGSGTRLTVV.